This T cell receptor beta chain was obtained from a study of shared clonotypes between healthy human individuals. Study as a whole: A donor's plate count was three for CD4 naive and three for CD4 memory; CD8 naive had two and CD8 memory one. Study-wide results and caveats: Owing to a small donor count, the genetic and exposure-history diversity represented was limited.

Positive CCR7 selection of CD45RO-negative cells yielded the naive CD8 cells, and terminally differentiated effector memory CD45RA+ cells were excluded. As concerns this clone: Its target is unknown.

At a deep level, the assay was run. The protocol was immunoSEQ multiplex PCR, while the TCRdb copy is restricted to in-frame clones and leaves out a portion. The sample includes some 2,100,000 clones, about 92% of them seen just once. The germline CDR1 and CDR2 sequences are MDHEN and SYDVKM. The CDR3 loop spans 18 amino acids. V lost 4 bases, J lost 0 bases, and 16 bases lay in between. The sequence derives from a man aged 18 to 29 in good health. Some clones in this sample may be carry-over from other donors' samples. Source material: naive CD8+ T cells from PBMCs. J is TRBJ1-6 and V is TRBV28, with a tentative D call TRBD1 (6 bases). DNA for the CDR3: TGTGCCAGCAGTTCCTACTACAGGGAGGGCTCCTATAATTCACCCCTCCACTTT. It specifies CASSSYYREGSYNSPLHF.